What follows are 11 T cell receptor beta chains derived from one specimen sequenced in a study of blood T cell repertoires in COVID-19. The data were produced by immunoSEQ multiplex PCR, yet TCRdb's version contains in-frame clones alone and is incomplete. Of 400,000 to 450,000 clones listed, more than 70% are singletons. The sequencing sample was made of peripheral blood. These receptors all come from a woman in her forties or fifties with COVID-19, enrolled during active disease.

J is TRBJ2-1 and V is TRBV27, with a possible D match to TRBD2 (5 bases). There are 14 residues in the CDR3. Deletions cut 5 bases from V and 5 bases from J, with 13 bases between. Germline V gene sequence: CDR1 MNHEY, CDR2 SMNVEV (reference sequence). This chain's CDR3 is CASSRTGVNNEQFF. The CDR3, as DNA: TGTGCCAGCAGTCGTACCGGGGTGAACAATGAGCAGTTCTTC.

V gene TRBV4-1 combines with J gene TRBJ1-2, with TRBD1 matching 10 bases. Germline-derived CDR1 and CDR2 are MGHRA and YSYEKL. V dropped 0 bases and J dropped 1; count of bases not matched to a gene: 5. The CDR3 sequence is 17 residues long. In DNA form, the CDR3 reads TGCGCCAGCAGCCAAGAGGGACAGGGGAATTTTAACTATGGCTACACCTTC. This sequence encodes CASSQEGQGNFNYGYTF.

This chain uses TRBV19 with TRBJ1-2, with 7 nucleotides matching TRBD1. The CDR3 has 16 residues. J was trimmed by 0 bases and V by 4 bases; bases with no gene match: 8. Germline-derived CDR1 and CDR2 are LNHDA and SQIVND (reference sequence). The CDR3: CASSTNPGTANYGYTF. The DNA of the CDR3 is TGTGCCAGTAGTACCAACCCCGGGACAGCTAACTATGGCTACACCTTC.

The gene calls are TRBV6-5 and TRBJ1-3, with D possibly TRBD1 on 5 matching bases. This CDR3 comprises 14 residues. Looked up from germline, CDR1 is MNHEY and CDR2 is SVGAGI. V was clipped by 6 bases and J by 8 bases, with 17 bases between them. The CDR3 region has the DNA TGTGCCAGCAGAGCTTCGGGGGAGGTATACACCATATATTTT. Its protein product is CASRASGEVYTIYF.

The chain combines TRBV5-1 with TRBJ1-2, with D possibly TRBD1 on 5 matching bases. Germline loops: CDR1 SGHRS, CDR2 YFSETQ. The ends were cut back, 0 bases at V and 5 bases at J, with 14 bases in the middle. The CDR3 spans 15 residues. The CDR3 here is CASSLVAGGEYGYTF. For the CDR3, the DNA is TGCGCCAGCAGCTTGGTTGCTGGGGGGGAATATGGCTACACCTTC.

This chain joins TRBV15 and TRBJ2-7, with D possibly matching TRBD2 (5 bases). Trimming pared 3 bases from V and 4 bases from J, leaving 16 bases between. The CDR3 totals 15 residues. Germline values: CDR1 LNHNV, CDR2 YYDKDF (reference sequence). The chain's CDR3 is CATSRDEGMIYEQYF. The CDR3 DNA is TGTGCCACCAGCAGGGATGAGGGAATGATATACGAGCAGTACTTC. Supplemented by reference TRBV15 and TRBJ2-7, the full variable domain reads DAMVIQNPRYQVTQFGKPVTLSCSQTLNHNVMYWYQQKSSQAPKLLFHYYDKDFNNEADTPDNFQSRRPNTSFCFLDIRSPGLGDTAMYLCATSRDEGMIYEQYFGPGTRLTVT.

The chain joins TRBV19 to TRBJ1-2; D call uncertain. V was pared by 6 bases and J by 8 bases, with 22 bases between. This CDR3 is built from 15 residues. Looked up from germline, CDR1 is LNHDA and CDR2 is SQIVND (reference sequence). CDR3 protein: CASRPTLSREKGYTF. For the CDR3, the DNA is TGTGCCAGTAGACCCACCCTCTCGAGGGAAAAAGGCTACACCTTC.

The CDR3 nucleotides are TGTGCCAGCAGTGTTAAGCGGGGGGCCAATGAGCAGTTCTTC. Translation: CASSVKRGANEQFF. The chain carries TRBV2 and TRBJ2-1, with 9 bases identical to TRBD2. The V and J ends lost 4 bases and 6 bases, in that order; junction bases with no gene match: 4. The length of the CDR3 is 14 residues. CDR1 is SNHLY, CDR2 FYNNEI, per germline. The whole variable domain, remainder taken from reference TRBV2 and TRBJ2-1, is EPEVTQTPSHQVTQMGQEVILRCVPISNHLYFYWYRQILGQKVEFLVSFYNNEISEKSEIFDDQFSVERPDGSNFTLKIRSTKLEDSAMYFCASSVKRGANEQFFGPGTRLTVL.

V gene TRBV11-2 combines with J gene TRBJ1-5; 8 nucleotides agree with TRBD1. With 6 bases clipped from V and 1 base from J, the junction kept 2 bases outside the gene matches. This CDR3 region has 14 residues. The germline V gene has CDR1 SGHAT and CDR2 FQNNGV. CDR3 sequence (DNA): TGTGCCAGCAGACAGGGGGGAAGCAATCAGCCCCAGCATTTT. Protein sequence: CASRQGGSNQPQHF.

This chain joins TRBV5-4 and TRBJ1-1; D possibly corresponds to TRBD1 (6 bases). The germline V gene has CDR1 SGHNT and CDR2 YYREEE (reference sequence). V gave up 5 bases and J gave up 1 base, with 12 bases separating them. The CDR3 consists of 14 residues. Here the CDR3 reads CASRQGGPNTEAFF. For the CDR3, the DNA is TGTGCCAGCAGACAAGGGGGACCGAACACTGAAGCTTTCTTT.

The chain has TRBV6-6 and TRBJ2-3; the match to TRBD2 covers 8 bases. The CDR3 runs to 16 residues. Per germline, CDR1 MNHNY and CDR2 SVGAGI (reference sequence). J was trimmed by 4 bases and V by 2 bases; bases with no gene match: 8. Here the CDR3 reads CASSYPGGAGADTQYF. For the CDR3, the DNA is TGTGCCAGCAGTTACCCGGGGGGGGCAGGGGCAGATACGCAGTATTTT.